What follows are 21 T cell receptor beta chains derived from one specimen sequenced in a study of blood T cell repertoires in COVID-19 (dated by TCRdb to 2020 to 2021). Library preparation used the immunoSEQ multiplex PCR assay. In its TCRdb copy, this immuneACCESS table keeps in-frame sequences only and misses some clones. Where compared with another copy, unresolved V genes explain less than half of these, and the others have no known cause. For this sample there are 380,000 or so clones; around 92% appear just once. Of the sample, roughly 1.2% is held by the ten largest clones. Sequenced material: peripheral blood. The receptors originated from a man in his forties with acute or convalescent COVID-19.

The chain is built from TRBV29-1 and TRBJ2-7, with 8 positions matching TRBD2. Germline lookup yields CDR1 SQVTM and CDR2 ANQGSEA. Germline trimming cut 7 bases from V and 2 bases from J; bases unmatched to any gene: 7. CDR3 size: 13 residues. The CDR3 here is CSAAREGTYEQYF. The CDR3 region has the DNA TGCAGCGCTGCCCGGGAGGGAACCTACGAGCAGTACTTC.

A word on this clone: A read error may account for a junction end that differs from germline. The chain joins TRBV13 to TRBJ2-7; 9 bases are shared with TRBD1. There are 15 residues in the CDR3. Germline CDR1 PRHDT, CDR2 FYEKMQ (reference sequence). The CDR3 DNA is TGTGCCAGCAGCCTAGGAGGGACAGGGCGGTACGAGCAGTACTTC. Its protein is CASSLGGTGRYEQYF.

The J gene is TRBJ2-1, the V gene TRBV4-3; a possible D gene is TRBD1 (7 bases). Germline loops: CDR1 LGHNA, CDR2 YSLEER. This CDR3 has 17 amino acids. The V end lost 2 bases, the J end lost 0 bases, and 14 bases lay between the germline ends. CDR3 coding DNA: TGCGCCAGCAGCCAAAGGAGGGGGCCCAGCTCCTACAATGAGCAGTTCTTC. This encodes CASSQRRGPSSYNEQFF.

V is TRBV15 and J is TRBJ1-4, with D maybe TRBD1 (5 bases). This CDR3 region has 15 residues. Germline-derived CDR1 and CDR2 are LNHNV and YYDKDF (reference sequence). Between the trimmed V and J ends, which lost 1 base and 8 bases, there was a span of 14 bases. The CDR3 DNA sequence: TGTGCCACCAGCAGAGTTTTAAGGGGATCGGAAAAACTGTTTTTT. This codes for CATSRVLRGSEKLFF.

The V gene is TRBV11-2, the J gene TRBJ2-1, with D hard to call. This CDR3 spans 11 amino acids. V dropped 3 bases and J dropped 10 bases, with 7 bases sitting between them. From germline, CDR1 is SGHAT and CDR2 FQNNGV. The CDR3 DNA is TGTGCCAGCAGCTTGTCGAGGGAGCAGTTCTTC. This translates into CASSLSREQFF.

The chain joins TRBV5-6 to TRBJ2-2, with 8 bases aligning to TRBD1. CDR3 length equals 16 residues. After removal of 6 bases from V and 6 bases from J, the junction contained 13 bases not matched to a gene. Germline CDR1 and CDR2: SGHDT and YYEEEE. In DNA, the CDR3 is TGTGCCAGCAACCGACCCGGCGGACAGGGCTCCGGGGAGCTGTTTTTT. It specifies CASNRPGGQGSGELFF. The variable domain in full, with the rest retrieved from reference TRBV5-6 and TRBJ2-2, is DAGVTQSPTHLIKTRGQQVTLRCSPKSGHDTVSWYQQALGQGPQFIFQYYEEEERQRGNFPDRFSGHQFPNYSSELNVNALLLGDSALYLCASNRPGGQGSGELFFGEGSRLTVL.

The V gene is TRBV28, the J gene TRBJ1-6; D is uncertain. The CDR3 sequence is 14 residues long. Deletions cut 6 bases from V and 1 base from J, with 7 bases between. The germline V gene has CDR1 MDHEN and CDR2 SYDVKM. The CDR3 here is CASRRGSYNSPLHF. The CDR3 DNA sequence: TGTGCCAGCAGACGAGGGTCCTATAATTCACCCCTCCACTTT.

The chain uses TRBV28 and TRBJ1-5, with D hard to call. CDR3 length: 12 residues. Trimming pared 9 bases from V and 7 bases from J, leaving 13 bases between. Per germline, CDR1 MDHEN and CDR2 SYDVKM. CDR3 nucleotides: TGTGCCAGTCAACCCCAGGCCCAGCCCCAGCATTTT. Residues: CASQPQAQPQHF. Based on the CDR3 plus reference TRBV28 and TRBJ1-5, the full variable domain is DVKVTQSSRYLVKRTGEKVFLECVQDMDHENMFWYRQDPGLGLRLIYFSYDVKMKEKGDIPEGYSVSREKKERFSLILESASTNQTSMYLCASQPQAQPQHFGDGTRLSIL.

CDR3 sequence (DNA): TGCGCCAGCAGCCAAGGTGCGTGGGAGAGGCTGCACGATACGCAGTATTTT. The encoded protein is CASSQGAWERLHDTQYF. V gene TRBV4-1 combines with J gene TRBJ2-3; possible D gene TRBD2, 5 bases. The germline V gene has CDR1 MGHRA and CDR2 YSYEKL. This CDR3 has 17 residues. Trimming left V 1 base short and J 6 bases short, with 20 bases between.

The V and J genes are TRBV9 and TRBJ2-7; 7 positions match TRBD2. CDR3 length: 15 residues. V trimming: 0 bases; J trimming: 4 bases; junction bases outside the gene matches: 7. Germline-derived CDR1 and CDR2 are SGDLS and YYNGEE. The CDR3 loop is CASSVEASGYYEQYF. In DNA form, the CDR3 reads TGTGCCAGCAGCGTAGAGGCTAGCGGATATTACGAGCAGTACTTC.

V gene TRBV5-5 combines with J gene TRBJ1-2, with a weak D call TRBD1 (5 bases). Germline V gives CDR1 SGHKS, CDR2 YYEKEE (reference sequence). The CDR3 runs to 15 residues. Trimming shortened V by 1 base and J by 1 base, and 11 bases separated the two germline ends. The CDR3 DNA reads TGTGCCAGCAGCTTGCCAGGGTCCGATAACTATGGCTACACCTTC. It encodes CASSLPGSDNYGYTF. Combining the CDR3 with reference TRBV5-5 and TRBJ1-2 gives the whole variable domain DAGVTQSPTHLIKTRGQQVTLRCSPISGHKSVSWYQQVLGQGPQFIFQYYEKEERGRGNFPDRFSARQFPNYSSELNVNALLLGDSALYLCASSLPGSDNYGYTFGSGTRLTVV.

This rearrangement joins TRBV7-2 to TRBJ2-7; a weak D match, TRBD1 (6 bases). Trimming pared 2 bases from V and 5 bases from J, leaving 7 bases between. The CDR3 sequence is 12 residues long. CDR1 is SGHTA, CDR2 FQGNSA, per germline. The CDR3 spells CASSLTGNEQYF. CDR3 in DNA: TGTGCCAGCAGCTTAACAGGGAACGAGCAGTACTTC. Based on the CDR3 plus reference TRBV7-2 and TRBJ2-7, the full variable domain is GAGVSQSPSNKVTEKGKDVELRCDPISGHTALYWYRQSLGQGLEFLIYFQGNSAPDKSGLPSDRFSAERTGGSVSTLTIQRTQQEDSAVYLCASSLTGNEQYFGPGTRLTVT.

This clone was observed once. The CDR3 nucleotides read TGTGCCAGCAGCTCACAGACAGGGGGCCCTACTACCCAGTACTTC. Residues: CASSSQTGGPTTQYF. The V call is TRBV7-2, the J call TRBJ2-5, with 10 nucleotides matching TRBD1. Germline V CDR1 and CDR2: SGHTA, FQGNSA. There are 15 residues in the CDR3. Trimming cost V 4 bases and J 8 bases; bases outside gene matches: 10.

This clone showed up just a few times. The chain is built from TRBV5-5 and TRBJ2-7; D may be TRBD2 (6 bases). Between the trimmed V and J ends, which lost 4 bases and 9 bases, there was a span of 17 bases. The CDR3 runs to 13 residues. CDR1 and CDR2 (germline): SGHKS, YYEKEE (reference sequence). The CDR3 DNA sequence: TGTGCCAGCAGCCGGGTGCGGGACCCCCGGCAGTACTTC. This encodes CASSRVRDPRQYF.

The chain employs TRBV11-2 and TRBJ2-1; no reliable D call. CDR1 and CDR2 from the germline V gene are SGHAT and FQNNGV. Between the trimmed V and J ends, which lost 4 bases and 3 bases, there was a span of 10 bases. The CDR3 runs 14 residues. CDR3 sequence reads: CASSSMGSYNEQFF. The CDR3 DNA reads TGTGCCAGCAGCTCGATGGGCAGCTACAATGAGCAGTTCTTC. Full variable domain (remainder filled in from reference TRBV11-2 and TRBJ2-1): EAGVAQSPRYKIIEKRQSVAFWCNPISGHATLYWYQQILGQGPKLLIQFQNNGVVDDSQLPKDRFSAERLKGVDSTLKIQPAKLEDSAVYLCASSSMGSYNEQFFGPGTRLTVL.

This rearrangement joins TRBV19 to TRBJ1-1; TRBD1 might be the D (6 bases). This CDR3 spans 14 amino acids. Germline CDR1 reads LNHDA; CDR2 reads SQIVND (reference sequence). V lost 2 bases to trimming and J lost 6 bases, with 13 bases between them. CDR3 sequence: CASSIYSTGPEAFF. Here the CDR3 DNA reads TGTGCCAGTAGTATATACTCGACAGGACCTGAAGCTTTCTTT.

The V call is TRBV28, the J call TRBJ2-7, with 12 bases matching TRBD2. The germline CDR1 and CDR2 sequences are MDHEN and SYDVKM. V trimming: 5 bases; J trimming: 1 base; junction bases outside the gene matches: 18. The CDR3 spans 20 residues. The CDR3 coding sequence is TGTGCCAGCAGTCAAATTCCCGGGACTAGCGGGCTAAAAGATTCCTACGAGCAGTACTTC. Protein: CASSQIPGTSGLKDSYEQYF.

The V call is TRBV28, the J call TRBJ1-1, with D possibly being TRBD1 (6 bases). Deletions cut 5 bases from V and 4 bases from J, with 20 bases between. The V gene's germline CDR1 is MDHEN and CDR2 SYDVKM. This CDR3 spans 16 amino acids. The CDR3, as DNA: TGTGCCAGCAGTCTCTCGACAGGATGGGGGAGCACTGAAGCTTTCTTT. Translating it yields CASSLSTGWGSTEAFF.

The chain is built from TRBV18 and TRBJ1-2, with 10 nucleotides matching TRBD1. The CDR3 totals 15 residues. The V and J ends lost 3 bases and 6 bases, in that order; junction bases with no gene match: 7. CDR1 KGHSH and CDR2 LQKENI come from the germline V gene. Here the CDR3 reads CASSPSTGGADGYTF. CDR3 in DNA: TGTGCCAGCTCACCGTCGACAGGGGGCGCAGATGGCTACACCTTC.

This chain connects TRBV5-1 to TRBJ2-7, with TRBD1 matching 7 bases. V gave up 3 bases and J gave up 2 bases; unmatched junction bases: 11. Germline CDR1 SGHRS, CDR2 YFSETQ. The CDR3 covers 16 residues. The CDR3 sequence: CASSSGQNLLTYEQYF. The CDR3 DNA sequence: TGCGCCAGCAGCTCGGGACAGAATCTACTCACCTACGAGCAGTACTTC.

The V call is TRBV4-1, the J call TRBJ1-3; no definite D call. From germline, CDR1 is MGHRA and CDR2 YSYEKL. V lost 0 bases to trimming and J lost 0 bases, with 6 bases between them. The CDR3 has 15 residues. The DNA of the CDR3 is TGCGCCAGCAGCCAAGAGCGGTCCTCTGGAAACACCATATATTTT. Encoded protein: CASSQERSSGNTIYF.